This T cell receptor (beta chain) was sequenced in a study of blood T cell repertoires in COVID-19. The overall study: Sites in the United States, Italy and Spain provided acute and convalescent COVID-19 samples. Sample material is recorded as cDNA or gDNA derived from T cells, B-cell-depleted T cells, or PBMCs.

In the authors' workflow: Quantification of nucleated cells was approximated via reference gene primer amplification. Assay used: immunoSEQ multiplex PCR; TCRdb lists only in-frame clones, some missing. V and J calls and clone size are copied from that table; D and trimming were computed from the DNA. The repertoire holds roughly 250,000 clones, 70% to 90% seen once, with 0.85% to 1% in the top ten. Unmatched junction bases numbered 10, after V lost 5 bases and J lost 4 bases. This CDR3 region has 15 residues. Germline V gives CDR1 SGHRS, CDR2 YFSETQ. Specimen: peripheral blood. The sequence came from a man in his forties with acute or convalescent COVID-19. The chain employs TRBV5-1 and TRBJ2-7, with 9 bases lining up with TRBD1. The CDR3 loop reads CASSLTTGGRYEQYF. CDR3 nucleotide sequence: TGCGCCAGCAGTTTGACGACAGGGGGGAGGTACGAGCAGTACTTC.